This T cell receptor (beta chain) derives from a study of shared clonotypes between healthy human individuals. In the study overall: The people who gave samples were a couple of women and a few men aged 18 to 49.

Replicate PCRs run on sorted subsets employed approximately 0.2 ug DNA, 30,000 to 35,000 T cell genomes. Here immunoSEQ multiplex PCR was the method, and the copy in TCRdb shows in-frame clones only, minus some. This table has approximately 1.5 million clones, about 98.5% appearing once. Study-level points and caveats: Clonotype sharing levels among donors were expected to vary with sequencing depth. Generally, estimated richness proved larger in naive subsets than it did in memory subsets.

A note on this clone: Antigen: not known.

With 1 base clipped from V and 7 bases from J, the junction kept 11 bases outside the gene matches. Germline V gives CDR1 SGHTA, CDR2 FQGNSA. This CDR3 is built from 16 residues. The chain uses TRBV7-2 and TRBJ2-7, with 9 bases fitting TRBD2. The source of this sequence is a man aged 25-40 years in good health. Material for sequencing was naive CD4+ T cells sorted from blood. Regarding subset: CD45RA+ positively selected. The CDR3 sequence is CASSLEAGGIGGEQYF. CDR3 coding DNA: TGTGCCAGCAGCTTAGAGGCGGGGGGGATAGGTGGTGAGCAGTACTTC.